This entry is about one T cell receptor beta chain. Its cognate antigen is unknown. Per the germline V gene, CDR1 is SGHRS and CDR2 is YFSETQ. Trimming stripped 0 bases from V and 6 bases from J, with 12 bases between. CDR3 length: 15 amino acids. The sample originates from a study of beta chain features in type 1 diabetes. Study-level results: Reads derived from cDNA could over-represent cells showing high TCR expression.

All of the isolated RNA was reverse transcribed, so expressed TCRB transcripts were sequenced. Sequencing used immunoSEQ multiplex PCR; TCRdb keeps in-frame clones, though not all of them. This sample has roughly 60,000 clones, with about 55% found just once. The receptor comes from a woman under 30 in good health. The sequenced material came from Tregs from blood. This rearrangement joins TRBV5-1 to TRBJ1-4; D call uncertain. The CDR3 sequence is CASSLADGGDEKLFF. CDR3 in DNA: TGCGCCAGCAGCTTGGCGGACGGAGGTGATGAAAAACTGTTTTTT.